The clone carrying this T cell receptor beta chain showed up just a few times. Antigen: not known. V lost 5 bases, J lost 5 bases, and 11 bases stayed unmatched. This CDR3 region has 16 residues. Germline CDR1 reads MNHEY; CDR2 reads SMNVEV (reference sequence). TCR beta rearrangements were amplified from peripheral blood genomic DNA. The data were obtained in a study of T cell repertoires in aging, cancer and after chemotherapy. Study in general: Six age groups, ranging from 30 or younger to 70 or older, included the donors. The full dataset contained approximately 9.6 million TCR reads.

A mixed TRB-A/B primer pool amplified rearranged TRB by multiplex touch-down PCR. TCRdb used MiXCR to reprocess the multiplex PCR reads, holding one entry per CDR3 protein. Here the sample spans over 8,000 distinct CDR3 sequences, just over 40% being singletons. Whole-study findings and limits: In cancer patients, declining TCR diversity with age involved lost richness and lost evenness. Rebound thymic output was suggested by rising median generation probability during chemotherapy in each cancer cohort.

The rearrangement joins TRBV27 to TRBJ2-1, with 8 bases lining up with TRBD2. The sample taken for sequencing was blood. The sequence was obtained from a human donor with a solid tumor. CDR3 sequence reads: CASSASLAASHNEQFF. As DNA, the CDR3 is TGTGCCAGCAGTGCGTCACTAGCGGCATCTCACAATGAGCAGTTCTTC.